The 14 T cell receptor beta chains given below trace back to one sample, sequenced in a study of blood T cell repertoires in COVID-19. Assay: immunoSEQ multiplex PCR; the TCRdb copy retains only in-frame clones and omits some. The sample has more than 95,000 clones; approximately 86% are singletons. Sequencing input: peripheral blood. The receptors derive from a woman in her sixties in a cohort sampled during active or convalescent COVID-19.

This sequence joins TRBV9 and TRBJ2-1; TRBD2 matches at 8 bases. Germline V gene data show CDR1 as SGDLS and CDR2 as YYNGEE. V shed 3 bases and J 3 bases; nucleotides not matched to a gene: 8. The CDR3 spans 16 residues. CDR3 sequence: CASSAGPGGLYNEQFF. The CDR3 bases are TGTGCCAGCAGCGCGGGCCCGGGGGGGCTCTACAATGAGCAGTTCTTC. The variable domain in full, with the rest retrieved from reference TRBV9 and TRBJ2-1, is DSGVTQTPKHLITATGQRVTLRCSPRSGDLSVYWYQQSLDQGLQFLIQYYNGEERAKGNILERFSAQQFPDLHSELNLSSLELGDSALYFCASSAGPGGLYNEQFFGPGTRLTVL.

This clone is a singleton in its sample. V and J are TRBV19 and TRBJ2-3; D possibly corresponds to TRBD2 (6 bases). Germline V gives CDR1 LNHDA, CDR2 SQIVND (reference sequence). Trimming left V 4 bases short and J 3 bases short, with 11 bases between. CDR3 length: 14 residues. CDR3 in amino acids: CASSTGLNTDTQYF. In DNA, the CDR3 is TGTGCCAGTAGTACCGGACTAAATACAGATACGCAGTATTTT. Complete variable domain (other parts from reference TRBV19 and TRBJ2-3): DGGITQSPKYLFRKEGQNVTLSCEQNLNHDAMYWYRQDPGQGLRLIYYSQIVNDFQKGDIAEGYSVSREKKESFPLTVTSAQKNPTAFYLCASSTGLNTDTQYFGPGTRLTVL.

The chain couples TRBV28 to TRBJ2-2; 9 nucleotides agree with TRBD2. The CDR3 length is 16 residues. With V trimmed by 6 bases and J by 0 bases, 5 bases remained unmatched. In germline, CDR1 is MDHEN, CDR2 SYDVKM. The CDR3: CASRLAGIPNTGELFF. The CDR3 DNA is TGTGCCAGCAGGCTAGCGGGAATACCGAACACCGGGGAGCTGTTTTTT.

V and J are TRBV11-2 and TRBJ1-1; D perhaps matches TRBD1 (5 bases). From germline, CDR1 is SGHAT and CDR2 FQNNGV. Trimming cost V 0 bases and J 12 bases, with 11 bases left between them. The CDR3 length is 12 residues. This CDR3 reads CASSLDRGDPFF. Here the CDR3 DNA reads TGTGCCAGCAGCTTAGATCGGGGGGACCCTTTCTTT.

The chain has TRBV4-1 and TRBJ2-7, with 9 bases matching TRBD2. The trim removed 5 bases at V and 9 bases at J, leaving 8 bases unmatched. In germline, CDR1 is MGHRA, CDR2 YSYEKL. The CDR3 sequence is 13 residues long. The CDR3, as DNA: TGCGCCAGCAGCAAGGAATTAGCGGGAGCGCAGTACTTC. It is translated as CASSKELAGAQYF.

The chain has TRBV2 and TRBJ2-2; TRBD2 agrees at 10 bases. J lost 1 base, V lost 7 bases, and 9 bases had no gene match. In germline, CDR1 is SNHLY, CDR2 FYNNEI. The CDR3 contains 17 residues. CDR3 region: CASNRGSGGQNTGELFF. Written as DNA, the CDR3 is TGTGCCAGCAATCGGGGTAGCGGGGGGCAGAACACCGGGGAGCTGTTTTTT.

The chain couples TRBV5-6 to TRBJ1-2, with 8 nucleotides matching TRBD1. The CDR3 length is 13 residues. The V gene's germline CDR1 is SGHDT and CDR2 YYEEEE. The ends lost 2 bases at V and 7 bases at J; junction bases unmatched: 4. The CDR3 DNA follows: TGTGCCAGCAGCTTCACAGGGGGTGGTGGCTACACCTTC. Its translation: CASSFTGGGGYTF.

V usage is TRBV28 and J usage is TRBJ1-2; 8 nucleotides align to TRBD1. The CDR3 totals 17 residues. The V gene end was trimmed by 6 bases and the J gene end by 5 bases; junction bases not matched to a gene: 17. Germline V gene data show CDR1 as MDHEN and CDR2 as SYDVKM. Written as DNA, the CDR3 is TGTGCCAGCAGACCGACCTCGGGACAGGCTGGACCTTATGGCTACACCTTC. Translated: CASRPTSGQAGPYGYTF.

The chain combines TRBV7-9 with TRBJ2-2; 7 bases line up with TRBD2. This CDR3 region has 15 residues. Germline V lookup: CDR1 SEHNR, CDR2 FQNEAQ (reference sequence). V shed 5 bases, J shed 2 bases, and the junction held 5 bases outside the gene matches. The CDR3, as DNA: TGTGCCAGCAGCCCCCGACTAGCAAACACCGGGGAGCTGTTTTTT. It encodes CASSPRLANTGELFF.

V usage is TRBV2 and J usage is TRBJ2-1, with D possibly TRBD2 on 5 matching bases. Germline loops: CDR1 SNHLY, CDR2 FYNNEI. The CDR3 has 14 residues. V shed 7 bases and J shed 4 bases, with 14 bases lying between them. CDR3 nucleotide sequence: TGTGCCAGCACCGAGGGCGGAGATTACAATGAGCAGTTCTTC. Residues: CASTEGGDYNEQFF.

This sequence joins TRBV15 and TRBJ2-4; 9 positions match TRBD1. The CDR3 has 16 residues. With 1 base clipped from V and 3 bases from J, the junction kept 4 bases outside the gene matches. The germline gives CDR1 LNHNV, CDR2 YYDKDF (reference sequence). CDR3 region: CATSRGQGVGKNIQYF. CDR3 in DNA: TGTGCCACCAGCAGAGGACAGGGGGTGGGCAAAAACATTCAGTACTTC.

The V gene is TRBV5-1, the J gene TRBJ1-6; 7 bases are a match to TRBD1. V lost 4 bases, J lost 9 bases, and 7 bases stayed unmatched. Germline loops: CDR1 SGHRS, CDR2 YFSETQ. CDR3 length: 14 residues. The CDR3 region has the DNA TGCGCCAGCAGCCCGGGACAGTCGGGTTCACCCCTCCACTTT. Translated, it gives CASSPGQSGSPLHF.

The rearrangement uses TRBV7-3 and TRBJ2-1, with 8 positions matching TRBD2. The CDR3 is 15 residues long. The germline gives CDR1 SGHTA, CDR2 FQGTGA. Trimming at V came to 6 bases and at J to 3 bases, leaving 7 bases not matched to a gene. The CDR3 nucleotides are TGTGCCAGCAGTCTAGCGGGTTCCCTCTACAATGAGCAGTTCTTC. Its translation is CASSLAGSLYNEQFF. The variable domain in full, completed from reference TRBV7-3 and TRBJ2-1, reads GAGVSQTPSNKVTEKGKYVELRCDPISGHTALYWYRQSLGQGPEFLIYFQGTGAADDSGLPNDRFFAVRPEGSVSTLKIQRTERGDSAVYLCASSLAGSLYNEQFFGPGTRLTVL.

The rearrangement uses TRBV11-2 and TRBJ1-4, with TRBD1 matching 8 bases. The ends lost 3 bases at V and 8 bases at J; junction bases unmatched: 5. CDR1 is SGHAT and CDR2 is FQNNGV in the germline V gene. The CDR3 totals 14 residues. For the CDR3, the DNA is TGTGCCAGCAGCTTTCCCAGGGGGCGAGAAAAACTGTTTTTT. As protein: CASSFPRGREKLFF.